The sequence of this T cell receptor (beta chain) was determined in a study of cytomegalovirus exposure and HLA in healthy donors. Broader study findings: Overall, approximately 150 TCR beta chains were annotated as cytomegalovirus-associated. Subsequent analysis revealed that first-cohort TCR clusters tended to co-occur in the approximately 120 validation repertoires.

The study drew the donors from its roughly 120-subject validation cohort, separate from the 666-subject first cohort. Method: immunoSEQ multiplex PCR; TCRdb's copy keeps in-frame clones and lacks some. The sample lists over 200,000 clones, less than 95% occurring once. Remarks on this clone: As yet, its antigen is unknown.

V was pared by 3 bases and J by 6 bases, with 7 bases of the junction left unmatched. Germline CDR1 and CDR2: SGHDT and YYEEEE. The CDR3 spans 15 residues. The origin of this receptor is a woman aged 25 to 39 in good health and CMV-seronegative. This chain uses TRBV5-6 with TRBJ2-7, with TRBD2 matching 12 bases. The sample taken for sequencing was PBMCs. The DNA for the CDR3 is TGTGCCAGCAGCTGGACCCTGACTAGCGGGAGCGAGCAGTACTTC. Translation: CASSWTLTSGSEQYF. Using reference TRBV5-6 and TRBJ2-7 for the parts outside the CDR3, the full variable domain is DAGVTQSPTHLIKTRGQQVTLRCSPKSGHDTVSWYQQALGQGPQFIFQYYEEEERQRGNFPDRFSGHQFPNYSSELNVNALLLGDSALYLCASSWTLTSGSEQYFGPGTRLTVT.